This TCR beta chain was recovered during a study of cytomegalovirus exposure and HLA in healthy donors. The germline V gene has CDR1 MNHNY and CDR2 SVGAGI (reference sequence). CDR3 length: 15 amino acids. V gave up 5 bases and J gave up 6 bases; unmatched junction bases: 11. The PCR used 60 Vbeta and 13 Jbeta primers. Using immunoSEQ multiplex PCR, the repertoire was profiled, and TCRdb retains in-frame clones only, with some absent. This sample has 150,000 or so clones, with roughly four fifths found just once. The TCR comes from a female donor in good health and CMV-seronegative. What was sequenced was PBMCs. The V gene is TRBV6-6, the J gene TRBJ1-1; 8 bases are shared with TRBD1. The CDR3 coding sequence is TGTGCCAGCAGTAAGGACAGGGTGGAGGTCGCTGAAGCTTTCTTT. Protein: CASSKDRVEVAEAFF.